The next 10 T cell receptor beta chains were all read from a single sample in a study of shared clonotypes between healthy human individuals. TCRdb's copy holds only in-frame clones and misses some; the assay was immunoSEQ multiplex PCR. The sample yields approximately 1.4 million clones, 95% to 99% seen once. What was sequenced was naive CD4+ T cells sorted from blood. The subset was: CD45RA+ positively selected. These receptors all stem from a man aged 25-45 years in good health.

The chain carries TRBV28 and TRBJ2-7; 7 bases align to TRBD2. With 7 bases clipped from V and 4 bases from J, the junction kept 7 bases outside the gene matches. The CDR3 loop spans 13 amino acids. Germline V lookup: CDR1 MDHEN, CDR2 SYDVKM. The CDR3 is CASMGGGPYEQYF. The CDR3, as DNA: TGTGCCAGCATGGGGGGAGGGCCTTACGAGCAGTACTTC.

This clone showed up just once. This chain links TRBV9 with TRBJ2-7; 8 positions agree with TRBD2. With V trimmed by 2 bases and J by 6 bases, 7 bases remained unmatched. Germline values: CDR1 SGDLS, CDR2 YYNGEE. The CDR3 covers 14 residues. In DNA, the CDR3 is TGTGCCAGCAGCGTGGGGACTAGAGCATTCGAGCAGTACTTC. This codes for CASSVGTRAFEQYF.

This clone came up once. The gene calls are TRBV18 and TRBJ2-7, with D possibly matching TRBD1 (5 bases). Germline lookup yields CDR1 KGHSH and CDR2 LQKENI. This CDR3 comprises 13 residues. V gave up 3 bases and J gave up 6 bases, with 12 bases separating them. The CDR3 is CASSPEDTGEQYF. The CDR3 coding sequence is TGTGCCAGCTCACCCGAGGACACGGGCGAGCAGTACTTC.

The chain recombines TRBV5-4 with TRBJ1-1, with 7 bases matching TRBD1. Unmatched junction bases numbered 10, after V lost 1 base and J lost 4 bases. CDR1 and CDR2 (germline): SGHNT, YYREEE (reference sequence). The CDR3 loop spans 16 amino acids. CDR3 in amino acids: CASSLIRQGGTTEAFF. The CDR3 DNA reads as TGTGCCAGCAGCTTGATTCGACAGGGAGGTACCACTGAAGCTTTCTTT.

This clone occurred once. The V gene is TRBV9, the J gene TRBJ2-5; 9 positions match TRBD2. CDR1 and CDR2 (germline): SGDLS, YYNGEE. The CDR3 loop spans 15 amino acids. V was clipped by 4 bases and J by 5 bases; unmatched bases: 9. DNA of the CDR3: TGTGCCAGCAGCTTTAGCGGGAGACCCTATGAGACCCAGTACTTC. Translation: CASSFSGRPYETQYF.

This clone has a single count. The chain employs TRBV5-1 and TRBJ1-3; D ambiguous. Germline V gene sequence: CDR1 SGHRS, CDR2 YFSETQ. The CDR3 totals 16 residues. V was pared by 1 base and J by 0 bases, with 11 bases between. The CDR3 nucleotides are TGCGCCAGCAGCTTGTATCCGGGTAGCTCTGGAAACACCATATATTTT. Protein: CASSLYPGSSGNTIYF.

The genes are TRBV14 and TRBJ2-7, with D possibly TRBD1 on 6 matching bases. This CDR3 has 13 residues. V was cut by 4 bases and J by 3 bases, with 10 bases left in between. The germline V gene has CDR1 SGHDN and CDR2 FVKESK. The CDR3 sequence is CASSRVGGYEQYF. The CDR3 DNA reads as TGTGCCAGCAGCCGAGTAGGGGGCTACGAGCAGTACTTC.

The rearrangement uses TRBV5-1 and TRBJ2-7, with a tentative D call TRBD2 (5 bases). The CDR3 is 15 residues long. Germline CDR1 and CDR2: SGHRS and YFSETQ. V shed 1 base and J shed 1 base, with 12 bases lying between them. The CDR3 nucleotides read TGCGCCAGCAGCTTGCCCGAGGTAGCGTCCTACGAGCAGTACTTC. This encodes CASSLPEVASYEQYF.

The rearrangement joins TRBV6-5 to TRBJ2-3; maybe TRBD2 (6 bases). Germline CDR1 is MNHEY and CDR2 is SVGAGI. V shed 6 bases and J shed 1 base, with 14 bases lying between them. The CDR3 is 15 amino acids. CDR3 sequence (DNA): TGTGCCAGCAGGTTTAGCGGAGCCGGCACAGATACGCAGTATTTT. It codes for CASRFSGAGTDTQYF.

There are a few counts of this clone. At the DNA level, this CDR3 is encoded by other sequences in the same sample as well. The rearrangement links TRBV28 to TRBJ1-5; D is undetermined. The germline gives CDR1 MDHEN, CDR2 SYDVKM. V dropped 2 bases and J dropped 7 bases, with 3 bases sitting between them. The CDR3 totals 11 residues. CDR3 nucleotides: TGTGCCAGCAGTTTAGGGCAGCCCCAGCATTTT. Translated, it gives CASSLGQPQHF.